This T cell receptor beta chain was found in a study of T-cell memory formation after mild COVID-19. Overall study: Among the donors, TCR clusters were largely specific to each donor. Study outcomes and limitations: Clones shrinking between day 15 and 85 showed a balanced CD4/CD8 split, and those that grew later tilted toward CD4+.

A 5'RACE reaction primed in the constant segment made cDNA libraries of TCR alpha and TCR beta, and these carried sample barcodes and UMIs. One entry per CDR3 protein results from TCRdb running MiXCR on the 5' RACE reads. The sample gives roughly 620,000 distinct CDR3 sequences, over 15% of which show up once; about 11% is in the top ten. As to this clonotype: The target antigen is unknown.

The CDR3 consists of 15 residues. J gave up 2 bases and V 5 bases, and 8 bases lay outside the gene matches. The source is an adult woman who had mild COVID-19 (a few samples of this study predate the infection). Cell type and time point are not known. The source material was PBMCs or a T cell subset sorted from them (not recorded which). This chain joins TRBV12-3 or TRBV12-4 and TRBJ2-5; TRBD2 aligns across 7 bases. CDR3 amino acids: CASSPVGGQQETQYF. The CDR3 DNA reads TGTGCCAGCAGTCCAGTGGGAGGGCAGCAAGAGACCCAGTACTTC.